The 30 T cell receptor beta chains in this list originate from one sample, sequenced in a study of neoadjuvant anti-PD-1 for oral cavity cancer. Regarding time point: after neoadjuvant nivolumab, at surgical resection. Profiled with immunoSEQ multiplex PCR; TCRdb holds only in-frame clones, not every one. In the table there are roughly 24,000 clones, around a quarter of which are singletons. The specimen comprised tumor tissue, sampled after nivolumab (anti-PD-1) treatment. The receptors here all came from a person between 40 and 80 years old with oral cavity squamous cell carcinoma.

V usage is TRBV30 and J usage is TRBJ1-4, with 9 nucleotides matching TRBD1. V lost 3 bases, J lost 7 bases, and 9 bases stayed unmatched. Per the germline V gene, CDR1 is GTSNPN and CDR2 is SVGIG (reference sequence). This CDR3 has 15 amino acids. As DNA, the CDR3 is TGTGCCTGGAGCCCCGGGACAGGGTTAAGTGAAAAACTGTTTTTT. It translates to CAWSPGTGLSEKLFF.

This clone was detected a few times. The V gene is TRBV5-1, the J gene TRBJ1-4; no clear D. The germline V gene encodes CDR1 SGHRS and CDR2 YFSETQ. This CDR3 is 13 amino acids long. Between the trimmed V and J ends, which lost 3 bases and 6 bases, there was a span of 9 bases. CDR3 bases: TGCGCCAGCAGCTCTTCGTCCGATGAAAAACTGTTTTTT. It encodes CASSSSSDEKLFF.

This clone was seen a few times. The V call is TRBV5-1, the J call TRBJ2-2, with D perhaps matching TRBD2 (6 bases). Trimming cost V 4 bases and J 7 bases, with 14 bases left between them. CDR1 is SGHRS and CDR2 is YFSETQ in the germline V gene. The CDR3 covers 14 residues. The CDR3 here is CASSGGGSIGELFF. DNA of the CDR3: TGCGCCAGCAGCGGGGGAGGTAGTATCGGGGAGCTGTTTTTT.

This clone has just one count. The chain joins TRBV6-5 to TRBJ1-2, with 7 bases fitting TRBD1. V was clipped by 4 bases and J by 4 bases; unmatched bases: 9. The germline V gene has CDR1 MNHEY and CDR2 SVGAGI. The CDR3 spans 15 residues. Here the CDR3 reads CASSSGQGDIYGYTF. DNA for the CDR3: TGTGCCAGCAGTTCCGGGCAGGGGGACATCTATGGCTACACCTTC.

This clone was seen just once. The CDR3 nucleotides are TGCGCCAGCAGCTTCACAGGGGACTCCTATAATTCACCCCTCCACTTT. Protein product: CASSFTGDSYNSPLHF. The rearrangement joins TRBV5-1 to TRBJ1-6; TRBD1 matches at 7 bases. Per the germline V gene, CDR1 is SGHRS and CDR2 is YFSETQ. The CDR3 length is 16 residues. The J segment lost 0 bases and the V segment lost 2 bases, leaving 2 bases of the junction unmatched. The variable domain in full, with the rest retrieved from reference TRBV5-1 and TRBJ1-6, is KAGVTQTPRYLIKTRGQQVTLSCSPISGHRSVSWYQQTPGQGLQFLFEYFSETQRNKGNFPGRFSGRQFSNSRSEMNVSTLELGDSALYLCASSFTGDSYNSPLHFGNGTRLTVT.

V is TRBV5-1 and J is TRBJ1-4; TRBD1 matches at 7 bases. CDR3 length equals 14 residues. V lost 0 bases to trimming and J lost 8 bases; unmatched junction nucleotides: 4. CDR1 and CDR2 (germline): SGHRS, YFSETQ. The CDR3 reads CASSLGDSDEKLFF. In DNA, the CDR3 is TGCGCCAGCAGCTTGGGGGACAGCGACGAAAAACTGTTTTTT.

This clone was found once. J is TRBJ2-1 and V is TRBV4-2; no reliable D call. Germline CDR1 reads LGHNA; CDR2 reads YNFKEQ. Trimming pared 1 base from V and 8 bases from J, leaving 3 bases between. CDR3 length: 11 residues. The CDR3 bases are TGTGCCAGCAGCCAAGGATATGAGCAGTTCTTC. Amino acid sequence: CASSQGYEQFF.

The chain combines TRBV4-2 with TRBJ2-3; TRBD2 might be the D (5 bases). Looked up from germline, CDR1 is LGHNA and CDR2 is YNFKEQ. The CDR3 has 17 residues. V lost 0 bases to trimming and J lost 4 bases, with 17 bases between them. The CDR3 DNA reads as TGTGCCAGCAGCCAAGAGTGGGAGCCTCAGAGGGCAGATACGCAGTATTTT. Translation: CASSQEWEPQRADTQYF.

In its sample, this clone was seen a few times. The chain carries TRBV28 and TRBJ2-3; no definite D call. Germline loops: CDR1 MDHEN, CDR2 SYDVKM. V was clipped by 8 bases and J by 9 bases, with 12 bases between them. This CDR3 is 11 amino acids long. The CDR3 region is CASVKEQTQYF. CDR3 bases: TGTGCCAGCGTAAAGGAACAAACGCAGTATTTT. The full variable domain, its missing parts supplied by reference TRBV28 and TRBJ2-3, is DVKVTQSSRYLVKRTGEKVFLECVQDMDHENMFWYRQDPGLGLRLIYFSYDVKMKEKGDIPEGYSVSREKKERFSLILESASTNQTSMYLCASVKEQTQYFGPGTRLTVL.

The chain uses TRBV6-6 and TRBJ2-2; D possibly uses TRBD1 or TRBD2 (5 bases each). The germline gives CDR1 MNHNY, CDR2 SVGAGI (reference sequence). V was shortened by 5 bases and J by 4 bases, with 14 bases between the two germline ends. The CDR3 is made up of 15 amino acids. CDR3 bases: TGTGCCAGCAGTAACCGGGGCGCGGGCACCGGGGAGCTGTTTTTT. It specifies CASSNRGAGTGELFF.

This chain uses TRBV7-9 with TRBJ1-3; D remains unclear. V lost 3 bases to trimming and J lost 1 base, with 4 bases between them. Per germline, CDR1 SEHNR and CDR2 FQNEAQ (reference sequence). This CDR3 region has 13 residues. The CDR3 is CASSFLSGNTIYF. The DNA for the CDR3 is TGTGCCAGCAGCTTCCTTTCTGGAAACACCATATATTTT. The full variable domain, in which reference TRBV7-9 and TRBJ1-3 provide the parts outside the CDR3, is DTGVSQNPRHKITKRGQNVTFRCDPISEHNRLYWYRQTLGQGPEFLTYFQNEAQLEKSRLLSDRFSAERPKGSFSTLEIQRTEQGDSAMYLCASSFLSGNTIYFGEGSWLTVV.

This clone has just a few counts. The J gene is TRBJ1-1, the V gene TRBV6-6; unclear D gene. With 6 bases removed from V and 11 bases from J, the gap between germline ends came to 13 bases. The CDR3 has 11 amino acids. The germline gives CDR1 MNHNY, CDR2 SVGAGI (reference sequence). The CDR3 reads CASSWTTWAFF. CDR3 in DNA: TGTGCCAGCAGCTGGACTACTTGGGCTTTCTTT.

This sequence joins TRBV7-6 and TRBJ2-3; D unresolved. The CDR3 extends over 13 amino acids. Germline V CDR1 and CDR2: SGHVS, FNYEAQ. V lost 4 bases and J 0 bases, leaving 5 bases between the germline ends. The CDR3 spells CASSSDSTDTQYF. The CDR3 nucleotides read TGTGCCAGCAGCTCCGACAGCACAGATACGCAGTATTTT.

The chain uses TRBV30 and TRBJ2-1; 13 nucleotides agree with TRBD2. This CDR3 comprises 13 residues. Germline CDR1 reads GTSNPN; CDR2 reads SVGIG (reference sequence). V shed 4 bases and J 8 bases; nucleotides not matched to a gene: 2. DNA for the CDR3: TGTGCCTGGACACTAGCGGGGGGGGATGAGCAGTTCTTC. Residues: CAWTLAGGDEQFF.

The rearrangement links TRBV6-5 to TRBJ1-2, with TRBD1 as a possible D gene (5 bases). V was cut by 0 bases and J by 5 bases, with 10 bases left in between. Per germline, CDR1 MNHEY and CDR2 SVGAGI. CDR3 length: 14 residues. The CDR3 coding sequence is TGTGCCAGCAGTTACTCGGTAGGGGCGTATGGCTACACCTTC. Amino acid sequence: CASSYSVGAYGYTF.

This rearrangement joins TRBV30 to TRBJ2-7, with TRBD1 matching over 8 bases. In germline, CDR1 is GTSNPN, CDR2 SVGIG (reference sequence). The CDR3 loop spans 13 amino acids. V dropped 3 bases and J dropped 2; count of bases not matched to a gene: 3. The CDR3 here is CAWSVGQAYEQYF. CDR3 sequence (DNA): TGTGCCTGGAGCGTGGGACAGGCCTACGAGCAGTACTTC.

This clone was seen a few times. The rearrangement uses TRBV9 and TRBJ2-1, with TRBD2 identical over 8 bases. V trimming: 4 bases; J trimming: 8 bases; junction bases outside the gene matches: 14. The CDR3 runs to 16 residues. Germline CDR1 is SGDLS and CDR2 is YYNGEE. The DNA for the CDR3 is TGTGCCAGCAGCACCGGGAGTCTAGCGGGTCGCGATGAGCAGTTCTTC. Protein sequence: CASSTGSLAGRDEQFF. Together with reference TRBV9 and TRBJ2-1, the CDR3 gives the full variable domain: DSGVTQTPKHLITATGQRVTLRCSPRSGDLSVYWYQQSLDQGLQFLIQYYNGEERAKGNILERFSAQQFPDLHSELNLSSLELGDSALYFCASSTGSLAGRDEQFFGPGTRLTVL.

CDR3 residues: CASSGGSGYSDTQYF. In DNA, the CDR3 is TGCGCCAGCAGCGGGGGGTCAGGGTATTCAGATACGCAGTATTTT. This chain links TRBV5-1 with TRBJ2-3, with D tentatively TRBD2 (6 bases). V shed 4 bases and J shed 4 bases, with 16 bases lying between them. This CDR3 comprises 15 residues. Germline V gene sequence: CDR1 SGHRS, CDR2 YFSETQ.

The chain combines TRBV15 with TRBJ2-1; D is uncertain. This CDR3 has 15 residues. CDR1 and CDR2 from the germline V gene are LNHNV and YYDKDF (reference sequence). Trimming took off 0 bases at V and 9 bases at J, with 15 bases between the two ends. The CDR3 DNA reads TGTGCCACCAGCAGAGAAACCCGCGGAACGGGTGAGCAGTTCTTC. Translating gives CATSRETRGTGEQFF.

The chain carries TRBV29-1 and TRBJ2-1; tentative D call: TRBD1 (6 bases). CDR1 is SQVTM, CDR2 ANQGSEA, per germline. This CDR3 contains 14 residues. Trimming shortened V by 7 bases and J by 0 bases, and 13 bases separated the two germline ends. The CDR3 loop reads CSGWDKGSYNEQFF. The CDR3 nucleotides read TGCAGCGGGTGGGACAAGGGCTCCTACAATGAGCAGTTCTTC.

This chain joins TRBV7-9 and TRBJ2-7; maybe TRBD1 (6 bases). Looked up from germline, CDR1 is SEHNR and CDR2 is FQNEAQ (reference sequence). Trimming removed 1 base at V and 3 bases at J, with 19 bases between. There are 17 residues in the CDR3. The chain's CDR3 is CASSLGDNRIGLYEQYF. The CDR3 coding sequence is TGTGCCAGCAGCTTAGGGGACAACAGGATAGGTCTCTACGAGCAGTACTTC.

The CDR3 loop is CASSSAYNEQFF. CDR3 nucleotide sequence: TGTGCCAGCAGTTCCGCGTACAATGAGCAGTTCTTC. This sequence joins TRBV6-4 and TRBJ2-1; the D is unclear. The V gene lost 5 bases and the J gene lost 4 bases, with 6 bases spanning the gap. The CDR3 spans 12 residues. Germline loops: CDR1 MRHNA, CDR2 SNTAGT.

This rearrangement joins TRBV7-8 to TRBJ2-3; TRBD1 matches at 12 bases. The germline V gene encodes CDR1 SGHVS and CDR2 FQNEAQ. This CDR3 is built from 16 residues. V lost 5 bases to trimming and J lost 4 bases; unmatched junction nucleotides: 7. The CDR3 region is CASSGPGQGASDTQYF. The CDR3 region has the DNA TGTGCCAGCAGCGGACCGGGACAGGGGGCGTCAGATACGCAGTATTTT. The full variable domain, completed using reference TRBV7-8 and TRBJ2-3, is GAGVSQSPRYKVAKRGQDVALRCDPISGHVSLFWYQQALGQGPEFLTYFQNEAQLDKSGLPSDRFFAERPEGSVSTLKIQRTQQEDSAVYLCASSGPGQGASDTQYFGPGTRLTVL.

In this sample, this clone turned up many times. This rearrangement joins TRBV6-1 to TRBJ2-7, with TRBD1 identical over 10 bases. Germline CDR1 is MNHNS and CDR2 is SASEGT. The CDR3 loop spans 15 amino acids. Trimming at V came to 7 bases and at J to 9 bases, leaving 15 bases not matched to a gene. DNA for the CDR3: TGTGCCAGCACCGAGGAATGGACAGGGGGGGTGCGGCAGTACTTC. Its protein is CASTEEWTGGVRQYF.

This clone was recorded once. The chain joins TRBV7-6 to TRBJ2-3; tentatively, D is TRBD1 or TRBD2 (5 bases each). The germline gives CDR1 SGHVS, CDR2 FNYEAQ. V lost 0 bases, J lost 4 bases, and 11 bases lay in between. The CDR3 spans 15 residues. DNA of the CDR3: TGTGCCAGCAGCTTAGCGAGGGGCCGTGCAGATACGCAGTATTTT. Its translation: CASSLARGRADTQYF.

This clone was counted a few times. The chain carries TRBV7-9 and TRBJ1-1; D remains ambiguous. CDR1 is SEHNR, CDR2 FQNEAQ, per germline (reference sequence). This CDR3 spans 12 amino acids. Trimming shortened V by 6 bases and J by 5 bases, and 10 bases separated the two germline ends. Here the CDR3 reads CASSDGGTEAFF. Written as DNA, the CDR3 is TGTGCCAGCAGTGACGGCGGGACTGAAGCTTTCTTT.

The V call is TRBV7-9, the J call TRBJ1-3; no reliable D call. V lost 1 base to trimming and J lost 0 bases, with 4 bases between them. CDR1 and CDR2 (germline): SEHNR, FQNEAQ (reference sequence). This CDR3 has 14 amino acids. Here the CDR3 DNA reads TGTGCCAGCAGCTTAGACAGCTCTGGAAACACCATATATTTT. Translated: CASSLDSSGNTIYF.

The chain joins TRBV5-1 to TRBJ2-3; the match to TRBD2 covers 14 bases. The germline V gene has CDR1 SGHRS and CDR2 YFSETQ. This CDR3 has 18 residues. Trimming at V came to 3 bases and at J to 0 bases, leaving 6 bases not matched to a gene. The CDR3, as DNA: TGCGCCAGCAGCTCGCCCGGGACTAGCGGGGGAAGCACAGATACGCAGTATTTT. This sequence encodes CASSSPGTSGGSTDTQYF. Supplemented by reference TRBV5-1 and TRBJ2-3, the full variable domain reads KAGVTQTPRYLIKTRGQQVTLSCSPISGHRSVSWYQQTPGQGLQFLFEYFSETQRNKGNFPGRFSGRQFSNSRSEMNVSTLELGDSALYLCASSSPGTSGGSTDTQYFGPGTRLTVL.

The V call is TRBV7-3, the J call TRBJ2-1, with D possibly TRBD2 on 5 matching bases. The CDR3 totals 14 residues. CDR1 SGHTA and CDR2 FQGTGA come from the germline V gene. V was pared by 4 bases and J by 7 bases, with 14 bases between. CDR3: CASSSPPSGNEQFF. CDR3 nucleotides: TGTGCCAGCAGCTCCCCGCCCTCGGGGAATGAGCAGTTCTTC.

The DNA of the CDR3 is TGTGCCAGTAACCGAGGTGGAAAGAACACTGAAGCTTTCTTT. It is translated as CASNRGGKNTEAFF. The chain carries TRBV19 and TRBJ1-1; no definite D call. The length of the CDR3 is 14 residues. With 7 bases removed from V and 1 base from J, the gap between germline ends came to 13 bases. Germline loops: CDR1 LNHDA, CDR2 SQIVND (reference sequence).